This is a list of T cell receptor beta chains from one sample in a study of cytomegalovirus exposure and HLA in healthy donors. Clones were read by immunoSEQ multiplex PCR, and TCRdb kept only the in-frame ones, dropping some. The sample lists about 160,000 clones, roughly 77% occurring once. Sequenced sample: PBMCs. These receptors all stem from a human donor in good health. Each CDR3 is given with its conserved first and last residue.

V,J,CDR3
TRBV15,TRBJ1-2,CATSRDRGLNYGYTF
TRBV6-5,TRBJ1-1,CATNRGNTEAFF
TRBV18,TRBJ2-7,CASSPTDRATYEQYF
TRBV4-2,TRBJ1-1,CASSQEGGANTEAFF
TRBV6-1,TRBJ1-6,CASRPTGPSPLHF
TRBV29-1,TRBJ2-1,CSVLGQGTYNEQFF
TRBV6-6,TRBJ2-2,CASSYLAEDTGELFF
TRBV30,TRBJ1-3,CAWSSRSRNTIYF
TRBV27,TRBJ1-2,CASSTLGQGGIYGYTF
TRBV2,TRBJ2-7,CASSPSSGRRNEQYF
TRBV7-6,TRBJ2-2,CASSSDRSTGELFF
TRBV7-3,TRBJ2-1,CASSLRSGSGGEQFF
TRBV6-1,TRBJ2-6,CASSELTGASSGANVLTF
TRBV4-2,TRBJ1-2,CASSQATGTAYGYTF
TRBV6-5,TRBJ1-5,CASSSEGLSNQPQHF
TRBV10-3,TRBJ1-1,CAIRAGGLNTEAFF
TRBV9,TRBJ1-5,CASSVGSDQPQHF
TRBV7-9,TRBJ1-4,CASSQGQRNEKLFF
TRBV7-8,TRBJ1-3,CASSSTGGGNTIYF
TRBV28,TRBJ1-2,CASRLKQKYYGYTF
TRBV6-1,TRBJ1-1,CASSETRPLGNTEAFF
TRBV28,TRBJ1-2,CALGGANYGYTF
TRBV2,TRBJ1-1,CASRGQKNTEAFF
TRBV19,TRBJ1-2,CASSSLRVAGGYTF
TRBV27,TRBJ2-7,CASSYSGGYEQYF
TRBV6-5,TRBJ2-1,CASRRTNEQFF
TRBV29-1,TRBJ2-5,CSVSTGQGARETQYF
TRBV2,TRBJ1-1,CASSLDMDSGGTEAFF
TRBV7-9,TRBJ2-3,CSSSFTRSSREITQYF
TRBV19,TRBJ2-1,CASSIDHQGGRAGEQFF
TRBV7-6,TRBJ1-4,CASSLGQGGEKLFF
TRBV7-6,TRBJ2-7,CASSSMGLAGVEQYF
TRBV7-9,TRBJ2-2,CASSLPGSNTGELFF
TRBV19,TRBJ2-7,CASSIGPGAAEQYF
TRBV4-3,TRBJ2-3,CASSPGMQRDTQYF
TRBV4-1,TRBJ2-7,CASSQVGEESRSYHEQYF
TRBV15,TRBJ1-4,CATSRVPRGATNEKLFF
TRBV19,TRBJ2-6,CASQPTGGTGANVLTF
TRBV2,TRBJ2-3,CASSASQLAGSTDTQYF
TRBV7-8,TRBJ2-1,CASSVRGGPYNEQFF
TRBV10-1,TRBJ1-6,CASSDSRNSPLHF
TRBV10-3,TRBJ2-2,CAISGRDNTGELFF
TRBV29-1,TRBJ2-1,CSVVLAGANEQFF
TRBV28,TRBJ2-1,CASSPRLAGLLNNEQFF
TRBV6-4,TRBJ2-3,CASSERGEADTQYF
TRBV25-1,TRBJ2-5,CASSRLAAPGVETQYF
TRBV4-1,TRBJ2-4,CASSQDGGPKNIQYF
TRBV18,TRBJ2-3,CASSPTSGSTDTQYF
TRBV4-1,TRBJ1-6,CASSPPDRENSPLHF
TRBV5-6,TRBJ1-1,CASRRDRGRTEAFF
TRBV7-6,TRBJ2-1,CASSLGGTGNEQFF
TRBV4-2,TRBJ2-7,CASSRSGTIYEQYF
TRBV7-8,TRBJ2-3,CASSTTGLELDTQYF
TRBV10-1,TRBJ2-5,CASSDGTEETQYF